The 19 T cell receptor beta chains below all came from one sample that was sequenced in a study of T-cell memory formation after mild COVID-19. TCRdb re-analysed the 5' RACE reads in MiXCR, keeping a single row per CDR3 protein. The table has 400,000 to 500,000 distinct CDR3 sequences, around 19% seen once; the top ten hold about 8.8%. The sequenced sample consisted of PBMCs or a T cell subset sorted from them (not recorded which). These receptors all stem from an adult woman who had mild COVID-19 (a few samples of this study predate the infection). Cell type and time point are not known.

The genes are TRBV12-3 or TRBV12-4 and TRBJ1-4, with a possible D match to TRBD1 (5 bases). The CDR3 contains 14 residues. Trimming cost V 2 bases and J 6 bases, with 10 bases left between them. The chain's CDR3 is CASSLTGTDEKLFF. The DNA for the CDR3 is TGTGCCAGCAGTTTAACTGGGACGGATGAAAAACTGTTTTTT.

This clonotype appeared a few times. The gene calls are TRBV12-3 or TRBV12-4 and TRBJ1-4; 9 nucleotides match TRBD1. This CDR3 spans 15 amino acids. The J segment lost 7 bases and the V segment lost 5 bases, leaving 8 bases of the junction unmatched. The CDR3 region is CASSLPTGGVEKLFF. The DNA for the CDR3 is TGTGCCAGCAGTCTTCCGACAGGGGGGGTTGAAAAACTGTTTTTT.

This sequence joins TRBV5-4 and TRBJ1-5, with TRBD1 matching over 7 bases. From germline, CDR1 is SGHNT and CDR2 YYREEE (reference sequence). The V segment lost 4 bases and the J segment 11 bases; nucleotides outside the gene matches: 6. The CDR3 is 12 residues long. In DNA form, the CDR3 reads TGTGCCAGCAGCATGGGACAGTCGGCCCAGCATTTT. Translation: CASSMGQSAQHF.

The chain couples TRBV18 to TRBJ1-6; TRBD1 matches 7 bases. This CDR3 spans 16 amino acids. V trimming: 4 bases; J trimming: 9 bases; junction bases outside the gene matches: 12. Germline CDR1 reads KGHSH; CDR2 reads LQKENI. CDR3 in amino acids: CASSLSGQDPFSPLHF. For the CDR3, the DNA is TGTGCCAGCTCACTATCAGGACAGGATCCGTTTTCACCCCTCCACTTT.

This clonotype was observed a few times. This chain links TRBV5-1 with TRBJ2-7; TRBD1 or TRBD2 may be the D gene (5 bases each). Trimming pared 2 bases from V and 5 bases from J, leaving 14 bases between. The CDR3 runs to 14 residues. Germline V gene data show CDR1 as SGHRS and CDR2 as YFSETQ. This CDR3 is CASSLPGPGDEQYF. For the CDR3, the DNA is TGCGCCAGCAGCTTACCGGGACCTGGGGACGAGCAGTACTTC.

The chain has TRBV7-9 and TRBJ2-3, with 10 bases aligning to TRBD2. CDR3 length equals 17 residues. Trimming removed 6 bases from V and 1 base from J; junction bases left unmatched: 10. Germline V lookup: CDR1 SEHNR, CDR2 FQNEAQ (reference sequence). CDR3 nucleotide sequence: TGTGCCAGCAGTTCTAGACTAGCGGGTGGGGGCACAGATACGCAGTATTTT. As protein: CASSSRLAGGGTDTQYF.

This rearrangement joins TRBV18 to TRBJ2-5; D is perhaps TRBD1 (5 bases). The V gene's germline CDR1 is KGHSH and CDR2 LQKENI. The CDR3 spans 14 residues. V was cut by 2 bases and J by 5 bases, with 12 bases left in between. As DNA, the CDR3 is TGTGCCAGCTCACCATTAGACAGCAAGGAGACCCAGTACTTC. Its translation is CASSPLDSKETQYF.

This clonotype was detected once. The chain joins TRBV6-5 to TRBJ1-1, with 9 bases fitting TRBD1. The CDR3 is 14 residues long. V was clipped by 2 bases and J by 4 bases; unmatched bases: 2. In germline, CDR1 is MNHEY, CDR2 SVGAGI. The CDR3 spells CASSYRTGATEAFF. The DNA for the CDR3 is TGTGCCAGCAGTTACCGGACAGGGGCCACTGAAGCTTTCTTT.

This clonotype showed up just a few times. V gene TRBV4-2 combines with J gene TRBJ1-1, with unresolved D. This CDR3 has 16 residues. V was trimmed by 0 bases and J by 0 bases, leaving 11 bases between them. The V gene's germline CDR1 is LGHNA and CDR2 YNFKEQ. The CDR3 nucleotides are TGTGCCAGCAGCCAAGATTCGTTTGGGTTGAACACTGAAGCTTTCTTT. Translated: CASSQDSFGLNTEAFF.

This clonotype was detected a few times. The chain recombines TRBV5-1 with TRBJ1-4; the D gene is possibly TRBD1 (5 bases). V gave up 1 base and J gave up 7 bases, with 20 bases separating them. Germline CDR1 SGHRS, CDR2 YFSETQ. This CDR3 has 17 residues. CDR3 residues: CASSLTPAGAGGEKLFF. The CDR3 coding sequence is TGCGCCAGCAGCTTGACGCCAGCCGGGGCCGGAGGTGAAAAACTGTTTTTT.

The chain links TRBV4-1 to TRBJ2-3; a possible D gene is TRBD1 (5 bases). V was shortened by 4 bases and J by 2 bases, with 13 bases between the two germline ends. Germline V gene data show CDR1 as MGHRA and CDR2 as YSYEKL. CDR3 length equals 15 residues. In nucleotides, the CDR3 is TGCGCCAGCAGCCCCTCCGGACACATCACAGATACGCAGTATTTT. Translated, it gives CASSPSGHITDTQYF.

This chain uses TRBV4-1 with TRBJ2-2; D is ambiguous. The CDR3 has 13 residues. V was trimmed by 8 bases and J by 0 bases, leaving 7 bases between them. CDR1 is MGHRA, CDR2 YSYEKL, per germline. CDR3: CASGSSNTGELFF. DNA for the CDR3: TGCGCCAGCGGTAGTTCGAACACCGGGGAGCTGTTTTTT.

This clonotype has at least ten counts. V is TRBV7-2 and J is TRBJ2-7, with a tentative D call TRBD1 (6 bases). CDR1 is SGHTA and CDR2 is FQGNSA in the germline V gene. Trimming left V 5 bases short and J 4 bases short, with 9 bases between. The CDR3 totals 12 residues. CDR3 residues: CASSRGGYEQYF. The CDR3 DNA sequence: TGTGCCAGCAGCCGAGGGGGTTACGAGCAGTACTTC. Looking up the rest from reference TRBV7-2 and TRBJ2-7 gives the full variable domain: GAGVSQSPSNKVTEKGKDVELRCDPISGHTALYWYRQSLGQGLEFLIYFQGNSAPDKSGLPSDRFSAERTGGSVSTLTIQRTQQEDSAVYLCASSRGGYEQYFGPGTRLTVT.

The chain is built from TRBV12-3 or TRBV12-4 and TRBJ2-5; 10 nucleotides line up with TRBD2. The CDR3 runs 17 residues. Trimming removed 4 bases from V and 2 bases from J; junction bases left unmatched: 10. The CDR3 is CASSSPSGLAAQETQYF. The CDR3 bases are TGTGCCAGCAGTTCCCCCAGCGGACTAGCGGCTCAAGAGACCCAGTACTTC.

The rearrangement joins TRBV25-1 to TRBJ1-1; 11 bases fit TRBD1. After removal of 6 bases from V and 5 bases from J, the junction contained 14 bases not matched to a gene. The CDR3 runs to 17 residues. The V gene's germline CDR1 is MGHDK and CDR2 SYGVNS. This chain's CDR3 is CASSPPLGTGGGTEAFF. CDR3 sequence (DNA): TGTGCCAGCAGCCCCCCTCTCGGGACAGGGGGGGGGACTGAAGCTTTCTTT.

A few counts support this clonotype. This chain connects TRBV2 to TRBJ2-2; 11 bases map to TRBD1. The length of the CDR3 is 15 residues. Germline CDR1 reads SNHLY; CDR2 reads FYNNEI. V lost 5 bases and J lost 6; bases outside the gene matches: 5. The DNA of the CDR3 is TGTGCCAGCAGTAACGGACAGGGGGCTGCCGGGGAGCTGTTTTTT. Its protein product is CASSNGQGAAGELFF.

The CDR3 protein is CASSSTSGASGANVLTF. DNA of the CDR3: TGTGCCAGCAGCTCGACTAGCGGGGCGTCTGGGGCCAACGTCCTGACTTTC. The chain is built from TRBV7-3 and TRBJ2-6, with 11 bases matching TRBD2. Germline V CDR1 and CDR2: SGHTA, FQGTGA. This CDR3 has 17 residues. The V gene end was trimmed by 4 bases and the J gene end by 1 base; junction bases not matched to a gene: 3.

This clonotype was counted between two and nine times. A much larger clone sits a single nucleotide away, making a read error possible. As DNA, the CDR3 is TGTGTCAGCAGCTTGGGGACATCCAACACTGAAGCTTTCTTT. Translated: CVSSLGTSNTEAFF. This chain links TRBV7-8 with TRBJ1-1, with D perhaps TRBD1 (6 bases). The CDR3 length is 14 residues. The germline V gene has CDR1 SGHVS and CDR2 FQNEAQ.

The table lists this clonotype with many counts. The genes are TRBV12-3 or TRBV12-4 and TRBJ2-2, with D maybe TRBD1 (6 bases). The V end was cut by 1 base, the J end by 8 bases, with 11 bases between. The CDR3 runs 14 residues. CDR3 DNA: TGTGCCAGCAGTTTAGGACAGGTTAAGGGGGAGCTGTTTTTT. Encoded protein: CASSLGQVKGELFF.